The 13 T cell receptor beta chains reported below all come from one sample, sequenced in a study of blood T cell repertoires in COVID-19. The data were produced by immunoSEQ multiplex PCR, yet TCRdb's version contains in-frame clones alone and is incomplete. The sample holds tens of thousands of clones, about 85% seen once. Sequencing used peripheral blood. The receptors were gathered from a human donor with acute or convalescent COVID-19. The donor label of this sample is uncertain.

The chain links TRBV3-1 (or the pseudogene TRBV3-2) to TRBJ2-3; tentative D call: TRBD1 (6 bases). The CDR3 totals 19 residues. With 2 bases removed from V and 4 bases from J, the gap between germline ends came to 25 bases. The germline V gene has CDR1 LGHDT and CDR2 YNNKEL (reference sequence). CDR3 in amino acids: CASSQYWTTGSIRADTQYF. The DNA for the CDR3 is TGTGCCAGCAGCCAATATTGGACCACAGGGTCGATTAGGGCAGATACGCAGTATTTT.

The chain joins TRBV19 to TRBJ2-3, with 13 bases aligning to TRBD2. The CDR3 totals 14 residues. V lost 11 bases and J lost 6; bases outside the gene matches: 8. Germline V gene sequence: CDR1 LNHDA, CDR2 SQIVND (reference sequence). The CDR3 DNA reads TGTGCCTCGCGGACTAGCGGGAGTGCCGATACGCAGTATTTT. Translating it yields CASRTSGSADTQYF.

This chain links TRBV28 with TRBJ1-2; 7 bases match TRBD1. This CDR3 is 14 amino acids long. Germline assignment: CDR1 MDHEN and CDR2 SYDVKM. J was trimmed by 4 bases and V by 6 bases; bases with no gene match: 8. CDR3 bases: TGTGCCAGCAGGGCCCCGGGACAGTTCTATGGCTACACCTTC. Protein product: CASRAPGQFYGYTF.

J is TRBJ2-5 and V is TRBV4-1; D gene unclear. The CDR3 has 13 amino acids. V shed 1 base and J shed 4 bases, with 7 bases lying between them. CDR1 is MGHRA, CDR2 YSYEKL, per germline. CDR3 amino acids: CASSQGIRETQYF. The CDR3 nucleotides are TGCGCCAGCAGCCAAGGTATTCGAGAGACCCAGTACTTC.

V and J are TRBV5-3 and TRBJ1-5; 9 nucleotides align to TRBD1. TRBV5-3 qualifies as an ORF whose function is uncertain. The CDR3 sequence is 15 residues long. With 4 bases clipped from V and 1 base from J, the junction kept 3 bases outside the gene matches. The CDR3 is CARSPTGGSNQPQHF. CDR3 in DNA: TGTGCCAGAAGCCCGACAGGGGGAAGCAATCAGCCCCAGCATTTT.

This clone was observed once. The rearrangement uses TRBV20-1 and TRBJ2-7; 7 bases line up with TRBD1. Germline values: CDR1 DFQATT, CDR2 SNEGSKA (reference sequence). The CDR3 totals 12 residues. The V segment lost 6 bases and the J segment 2 bases; nucleotides outside the gene matches: 4. The CDR3 is CSASRGPYEQYV. For the CDR3, the DNA is TGCAGTGCCAGTAGGGGGCCCTACGAGCAGTACGTC.

The chain combines TRBV30 with TRBJ1-5; 7 nucleotides agree with TRBD1. V lost 3 bases, J lost 4 bases, and 9 bases stayed unmatched. The CDR3 extends over 15 amino acids. Germline lookup yields CDR1 GTSNPN and CDR2 SVGIG (reference sequence). The CDR3 is CAWRLTGAINQPQHF. The CDR3 nucleotides read TGTGCCTGGAGACTAACAGGGGCTATTAATCAGCCCCAGCATTTT.

CDR3 bases: TGTGCCAGCAAGAAGGAAGGGACAGGGCGCTACGAGCAGTACTTC. Translated: CASKKEGTGRYEQYF. The rearrangement links TRBV6-5 to TRBJ2-7; 9 bases map to TRBD1. Germline trimming cut 7 bases from V and 3 bases from J; bases unmatched to any gene: 10. The CDR3 length is 15 residues. Germline V gives CDR1 MNHEY, CDR2 SVGAGI.

This clone appeared once. The chain has TRBV28 and TRBJ2-6; 8 nucleotides match TRBD1. The CDR3 runs to 17 residues. V was clipped by 5 bases and J by 2 bases; unmatched bases: 8. Germline values: CDR1 MDHEN, CDR2 SYDVKM. The CDR3 reads CASSVRGLRAGANVLTF. CDR3 nucleotides: TGTGCCAGCAGTGTCAGGGGGCTTAGGGCTGGGGCCAACGTCCTGACTTTC.

The rearrangement links TRBV6-5 to TRBJ2-7; 9 bases map to TRBD2. The CDR3 contains 15 residues. Trimming cost V 0 bases and J 7 bases; bases outside gene matches: 7. The V gene's germline CDR1 is MNHEY and CDR2 SVGAGI. The CDR3 loop is CASSYSGGRGAEQYF. CDR3 DNA: TGTGCCAGCAGTTACTCCGGCGGGAGGGGCGCGGAGCAGTACTTC.

The rearrangement joins TRBV7-9 to TRBJ2-1; TRBD2 agrees at 8 bases. The V segment lost 4 bases and the J segment 8 bases; nucleotides outside the gene matches: 16. The CDR3 runs 17 residues. The germline V gene has CDR1 SEHNR and CDR2 FQNEAQ (reference sequence). As DNA, the CDR3 is TGTGCCAGCAGCTCCTTCCCGCGACTAGCGCTTCATGATGAGCAGTTCTTC. It specifies CASSSFPRLALHDEQFF. Combining the CDR3 with reference TRBV7-9 and TRBJ2-1 gives the whole variable domain DTGVSQNPRHKITKRGQNVTFRCDPISEHNRLYWYRQTLGQGPEFLTYFQNEAQLEKSRLLSDRFSAERPKGSFSTLEIQRTEQGDSAMYLCASSSFPRLALHDEQFFGPGTRLTVL.

The chain has TRBV6-4 and TRBJ1-1, with 8 bases aligning to TRBD1. Losses at the gene ends were 6 bases for V and 11 bases for J; bases not matched to a gene: 11. The CDR3 is made up of 13 amino acids. The germline gives CDR1 MRHNA, CDR2 SNTAGT. The CDR3: CASSGQGGEQAFF. CDR3 DNA: TGTGCCAGCAGCGGACAGGGTGGCGAACAGGCTTTCTTT.

J is TRBJ1-1 and V is TRBV19, with 7 bases matching TRBD1. The CDR3 loop spans 14 amino acids. After removal of 3 bases from V and 5 bases from J, the junction contained 6 bases not matched to a gene. CDR1 is LNHDA, CDR2 SQIVND, per germline (reference sequence). This CDR3 is CASSITGVLTEAFF. In DNA, the CDR3 is TGTGCCAGTAGTATTACAGGGGTGTTAACTGAAGCTTTCTTT.